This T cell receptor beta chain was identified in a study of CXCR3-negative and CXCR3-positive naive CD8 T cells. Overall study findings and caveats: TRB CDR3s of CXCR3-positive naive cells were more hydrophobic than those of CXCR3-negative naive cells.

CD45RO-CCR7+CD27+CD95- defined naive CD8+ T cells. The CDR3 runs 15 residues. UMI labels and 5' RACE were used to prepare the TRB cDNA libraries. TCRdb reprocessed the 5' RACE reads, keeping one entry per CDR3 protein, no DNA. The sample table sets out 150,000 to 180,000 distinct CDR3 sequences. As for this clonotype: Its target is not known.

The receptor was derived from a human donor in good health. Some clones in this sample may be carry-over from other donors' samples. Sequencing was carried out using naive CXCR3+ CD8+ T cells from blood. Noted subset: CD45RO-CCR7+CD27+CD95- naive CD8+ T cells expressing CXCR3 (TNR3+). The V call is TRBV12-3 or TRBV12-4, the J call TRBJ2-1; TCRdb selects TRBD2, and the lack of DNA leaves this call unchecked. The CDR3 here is CASRTGGGPPREQFF.